These 17 T cell receptor beta chains came from one sample sequenced in a study of metastatic and nonmetastatic thyroid tumors (dated by TCRdb to 2018 to 2021). None of the patients had been given any treatment before thyroid surgery. Libraries were constructed by PCR. This sample was sequenced with an Illumina HiSeq 4000. The raw public data were reprocessed by TCRdb itself: fastp quality trimming at Q25, MiXCR clonotype calling, in-frame beta chains only. Within this sample are fewer than 12,000 clones, with approximately 30% of them counted one time only. The top ten hold approximately 10% of the sample. The source material was tumor tissue. These receptors were taken from a male donor with papillary thyroid cancer or a benign thyroid nodule (not recorded which). Some clones in this sample may be carry-over from other donors' samples.

The chain links TRBV2 to TRBJ2-1; D is ambiguous. Germline V gene lookup returns CDR1 SNHLY and CDR2 FYNNEI. This CDR3 contains 11 residues. Deletions cut 7 bases from V and 8 bases from J, with 9 bases between. The CDR3 region is CASTVRDEQFF. The CDR3 DNA follows: TGTGCCAGCACGGTTCGGGATGAGCAGTTCTTC.

This clone showed up many times. The rearrangement joins TRBV6-5 to TRBJ2-5; 12 bases align to TRBD2. This CDR3 region has 17 residues. With 0 bases clipped from V and 5 bases from J, the junction kept 7 bases outside the gene matches. CDR1 MNHEY and CDR2 SVGAGI come from the germline V gene. Here the CDR3 reads CASSYSASGRAGETQYF. CDR3 in DNA: TGTGCCAGCAGTTACTCGGCTAGCGGGAGGGCCGGGGAGACCCAGTACTTC.

This clone came up many times. This chain joins TRBV7-9 and TRBJ2-3; tentatively, D is TRBD2 (5 bases). The germline V gene has CDR1 SEHNR and CDR2 FQNEAQ (reference sequence). The CDR3 runs to 14 residues. V dropped 2 bases and J dropped 4 bases, with 10 bases sitting between them. The CDR3, as DNA: TGTGCCAGCAGCTTAAGCGGCAGCGCAGATACGCAGTATTTT. Protein: CASSLSGSADTQYF.

This clone was found many times. This chain connects TRBV18 to TRBJ2-7; D is undetermined. V was cut by 6 bases and J by 5 bases, with 2 bases left in between. The germline gives CDR1 KGHSH, CDR2 LQKENI. CDR3 size: 9 residues. The CDR3 spells CASSHEQYF. DNA of the CDR3: TGTGCCAGCTCTCACGAGCAGTACTTC.

The chain carries TRBV6-1 and TRBJ1-2, with TRBD1 matching over 8 bases. This CDR3 contains 17 residues. The germline CDR1 and CDR2 sequences are MNHNS and SASEGT. V gave up 5 bases and J gave up 1 base; unmatched junction bases: 12. The CDR3 sequence is CASSPQTGATFNYGYTF. The CDR3 DNA sequence: TGTGCCAGCAGTCCCCAGACAGGGGCTACGTTTAACTATGGCTACACCTTC.

This clone was seen only once. The chain uses TRBV11-2 and TRBJ1-2; D gene uncertain. This CDR3 is built from 13 residues. Trimming pared 0 bases from V and 4 bases from J, leaving 6 bases between. Germline values: CDR1 SGHAT, CDR2 FQNNGV. The CDR3 here is CASSLDQGYGYTF. The CDR3 DNA is TGTGCCAGCAGCTTAGATCAAGGCTATGGCTACACCTTC.

This clone was seen repeatedly, ten times or more. This may be a read error: a much more frequent sequence differs by one nucleotide. The gene calls are TRBV7-2 and TRBJ2-5; D possibly corresponds to TRBD1 (7 bases). Germline lookup yields CDR1 SGHTA and CDR2 FQGNSA. Between the trimmed V and J ends, which lost 6 bases and 4 bases, there was a span of 24 bases. This CDR3 has 17 amino acids. CDR3 in DNA: TGTGCCAGCAGTCGCGGGACAGTGTCTTCAATAAGAGAGACCCAGTACTTC. Encoded protein: CASSRGTVSSIRETQYF. Full variable domain (missing parts from reference TRBV7-2 and TRBJ2-5): GAGVSQSPSNKVTEKGKDVELRCDPISGHTALYWYRQSLGQGLEFLIYFQGNSAPDKSGLPSDRFSAERTGGSVSTLTIQRTQQEDSAVYLCASSRGTVSSIRETQYFGPGTRLLVL.

This clone came up a few times. This chain links TRBV6-1 with TRBJ2-1; 12 bases line up with TRBD2. The V segment lost 6 bases and the J segment 9 bases; nucleotides outside the gene matches: 12. This CDR3 is 16 amino acids long. Germline lookup yields CDR1 MNHNS and CDR2 SASEGT. The CDR3: CASRLGLAGRVGEQFF. The CDR3 DNA reads TGTGCCAGCAGACTCGGACTAGCGGGGAGGGTGGGTGAGCAGTTCTTC.

This clone came up a few times. The V gene is TRBV28, the J gene TRBJ1-4; 7 nucleotides align to TRBD1. CDR3 length: 14 amino acids. Germline CDR1 reads MDHEN; CDR2 reads SYDVKM. With 8 bases clipped from V and 7 bases from J, the junction kept 10 bases outside the gene matches. The CDR3 sequence is CASGRQGQGEKLFF. The DNA of the CDR3 is TGTGCCAGCGGAAGACAGGGTCAAGGTGAAAAACTGTTTTTT.

The table lists this clone with a few counts. The chain joins TRBV28 to TRBJ2-5; 7 nucleotides line up with TRBD2. CDR3 length: 15 residues. Trimming at V came to 3 bases and at J to 1 base, leaving 5 bases not matched to a gene. CDR1 MDHEN and CDR2 SYDVKM come from the germline V gene. This chain's CDR3 is CASSLGGTFQETQYF. CDR3 in DNA: TGTGCCAGCAGTTTGGGGGGGACCTTCCAAGAGACCCAGTACTTC. Together with reference TRBV28 and TRBJ2-5, the CDR3 gives the full variable domain: DVKVTQSSRYLVKRTGEKVFLECVQDMDHENMFWYRQDPGLGLRLIYFSYDVKMKEKGDIPEGYSVSREKKERFSLILESASTNQTSMYLCASSLGGTFQETQYFGPGTRLLVL.

The chain recombines TRBV6-1 with TRBJ2-1; 7 bases align to TRBD1. The germline gives CDR1 MNHNS, CDR2 SASEGT. After removal of 7 bases from V and 2 bases from J, the junction contained 5 bases not matched to a gene. This CDR3 spans 14 amino acids. The chain's CDR3 is CASTDRVPYNEQFF. CDR3 nucleotide sequence: TGTGCCAGCACCGACAGGGTTCCCTACAATGAGCAGTTCTTC.

The chain uses TRBV6-1 and TRBJ1-3; a weak D match, TRBD1 (6 bases). In germline, CDR1 is MNHNS, CDR2 SASEGT. This CDR3 region has 15 residues. V lost 6 bases and J lost 2, with 14 bases in between. The CDR3 nucleotides read TGTGCCAGCAGGGTGGGACAAAACCCTGGAAACACCATATATTTT. This codes for CASRVGQNPGNTIYF.

The chain joins TRBV7-2 to TRBJ1-2, with unresolved D. CDR1 is SGHTA and CDR2 is FQGNSA in the germline V gene. V lost 4 bases to trimming and J lost 0 bases, with 12 bases between them. The CDR3 sequence is 15 residues long. The CDR3 nucleotides are TGTGCCAGCAGCTCAGCTCCAGGAGCTAACTATGGCTACACCTTC. Its protein product is CASSSAPGANYGYTF.

This clone counts as large. This rearrangement joins TRBV6-5 to TRBJ2-7; 11 positions agree with TRBD2. Germline CDR1 reads MNHEY; CDR2 reads SVGAGI. V dropped 1 base and J dropped 3; count of bases not matched to a gene: 8. The CDR3 length is 17 residues. DNA of the CDR3: TGTGCCAGCAGTTACTTGGGGAGCCTAGCGGGAGGCTACGAGCAGTACTTC. It encodes CASSYLGSLAGGYEQYF.

This clone was seen a few times. The chain uses TRBV2 and TRBJ2-7; 8 nucleotides line up with TRBD1. V lost 6 bases, J lost 3 bases, and 4 bases stayed unmatched. The CDR3 sequence is 13 residues long. Germline V CDR1 and CDR2: SNHLY, FYNNEI. Here the CDR3 reads CASRGQGIYEQYF. The CDR3 DNA is TGTGCCAGCAGAGGACAGGGTATCTACGAGCAGTACTTC.

This chain joins TRBV7-2 and TRBJ2-2; D not resolved. Germline V gene sequence: CDR1 SGHTA, CDR2 FQGNSA. The ends were cut back, 2 bases at V and 6 bases at J, with 13 bases in the middle. There are 15 residues in the CDR3. CDR3 sequence (DNA): TGTGCCAGCAGCTTATCTGGTTCTGTGGCCGGGGAGCTGTTTTTT. Its translation is CASSLSGSVAGELFF.

This clone turned up a few times. This chain joins TRBV28 and TRBJ1-4, with a weak D call TRBD1 (5 bases). There are 13 residues in the CDR3. Germline V CDR1 and CDR2: MDHEN, SYDVKM. V was clipped by 8 bases and J by 6 bases, with 13 bases between them. CDR3 sequence: CASAGQEHEKLFF. DNA for the CDR3: TGTGCCAGCGCCGGACAAGAGCATGAAAAACTGTTTTTT. The full variable domain, completed using reference TRBV28 and TRBJ1-4, is DVKVTQSSRYLVKRTGEKVFLECVQDMDHENMFWYRQDPGLGLRLIYFSYDVKMKEKGDIPEGYSVSREKKERFSLILESASTNQTSMYLCASAGQEHEKLFFGSGTQLSVL.